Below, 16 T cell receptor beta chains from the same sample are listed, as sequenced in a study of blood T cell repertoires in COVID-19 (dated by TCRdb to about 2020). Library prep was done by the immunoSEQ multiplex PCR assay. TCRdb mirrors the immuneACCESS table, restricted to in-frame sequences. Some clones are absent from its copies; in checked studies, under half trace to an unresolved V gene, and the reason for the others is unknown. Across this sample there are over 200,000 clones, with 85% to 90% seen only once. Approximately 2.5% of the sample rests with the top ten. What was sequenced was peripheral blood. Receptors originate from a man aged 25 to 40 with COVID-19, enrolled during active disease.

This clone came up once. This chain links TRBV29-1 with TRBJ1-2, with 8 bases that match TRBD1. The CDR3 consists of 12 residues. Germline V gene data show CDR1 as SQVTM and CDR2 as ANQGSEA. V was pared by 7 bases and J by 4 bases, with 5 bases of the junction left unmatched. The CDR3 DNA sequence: TGCAGCGGGACAGGGTATGGCTATGGCTACACCTTC. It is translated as CSGTGYGYGYTF.

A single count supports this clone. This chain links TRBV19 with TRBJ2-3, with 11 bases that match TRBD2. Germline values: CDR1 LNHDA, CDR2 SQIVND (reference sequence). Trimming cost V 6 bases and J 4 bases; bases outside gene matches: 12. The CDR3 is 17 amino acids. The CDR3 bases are TGTGCCAGTAGGGCCGGGACTAGCGGCCGCTACGCAGATACGCAGTATTTT. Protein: CASRAGTSGRYADTQYF.

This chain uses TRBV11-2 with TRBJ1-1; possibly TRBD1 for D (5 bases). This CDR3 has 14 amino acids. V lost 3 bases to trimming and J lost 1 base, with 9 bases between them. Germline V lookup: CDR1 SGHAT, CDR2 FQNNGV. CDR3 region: CASSFGHQNTEAFF. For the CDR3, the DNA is TGTGCCAGCAGCTTTGGACACCAGAACACTGAAGCTTTCTTT.

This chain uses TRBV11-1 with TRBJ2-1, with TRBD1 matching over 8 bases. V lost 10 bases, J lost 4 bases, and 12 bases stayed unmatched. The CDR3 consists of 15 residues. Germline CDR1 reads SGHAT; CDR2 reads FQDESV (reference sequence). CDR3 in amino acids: CATAPGGAWYNEQFF. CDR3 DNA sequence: TGTGCCACCGCTCCAGGGGGCGCATGGTACAATGAGCAGTTCTTC.

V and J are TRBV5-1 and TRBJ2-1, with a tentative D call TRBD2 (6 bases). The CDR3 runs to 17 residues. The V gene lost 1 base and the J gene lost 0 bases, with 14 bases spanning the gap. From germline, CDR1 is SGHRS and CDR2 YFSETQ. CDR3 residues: CASSLNFPTSSYNEQFF. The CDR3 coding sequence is TGCGCCAGCAGCTTGAACTTTCCGACTAGCTCCTACAATGAGCAGTTCTTC.

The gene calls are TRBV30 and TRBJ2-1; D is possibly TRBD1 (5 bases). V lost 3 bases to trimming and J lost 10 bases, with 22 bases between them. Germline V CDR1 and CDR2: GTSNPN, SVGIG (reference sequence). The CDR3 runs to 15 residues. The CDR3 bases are TGTGCCTGGAGCGCTGGGATCCAGGGTTACGGGGAGCAGTTCTTC. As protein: CAWSAGIQGYGEQFF.

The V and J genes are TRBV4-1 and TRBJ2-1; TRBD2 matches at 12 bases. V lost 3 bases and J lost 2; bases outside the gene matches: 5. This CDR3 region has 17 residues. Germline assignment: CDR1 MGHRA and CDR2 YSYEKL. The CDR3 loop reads CASSQASGRAAYNEQFF. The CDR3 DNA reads TGCGCCAGCAGCCAGGCTAGCGGGAGGGCCGCCTACAATGAGCAGTTCTTC.

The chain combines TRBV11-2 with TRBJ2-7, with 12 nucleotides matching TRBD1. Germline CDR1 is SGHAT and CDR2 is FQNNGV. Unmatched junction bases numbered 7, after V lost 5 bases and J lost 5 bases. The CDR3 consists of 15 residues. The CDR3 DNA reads TGTGCCAGCAGCCATCCGGGACAGGGGGCGCACGAGCAGTACTTC. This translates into CASSHPGQGAHEQYF.

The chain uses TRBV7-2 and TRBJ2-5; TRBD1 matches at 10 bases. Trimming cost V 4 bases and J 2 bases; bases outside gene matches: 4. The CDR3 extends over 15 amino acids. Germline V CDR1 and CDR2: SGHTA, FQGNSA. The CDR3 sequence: CASSWTGGWQETQYF. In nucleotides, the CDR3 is TGTGCCAGCAGCTGGACAGGGGGATGGCAAGAGACCCAGTACTTC.

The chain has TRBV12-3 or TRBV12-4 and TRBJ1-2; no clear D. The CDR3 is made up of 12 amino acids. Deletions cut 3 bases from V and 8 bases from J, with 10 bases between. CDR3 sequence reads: CASSFGPEGYTF. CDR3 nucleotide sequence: TGTGCCAGCAGTTTTGGGCCCGAAGGCTACACCTTC.

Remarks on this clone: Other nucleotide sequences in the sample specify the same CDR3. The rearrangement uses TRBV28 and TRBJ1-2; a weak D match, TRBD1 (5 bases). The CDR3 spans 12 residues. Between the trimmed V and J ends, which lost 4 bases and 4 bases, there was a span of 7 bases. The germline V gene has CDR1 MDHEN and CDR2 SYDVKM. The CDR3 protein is CASSWGGYGYTF. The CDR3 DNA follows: TGTGCCAGCAGTTGGGGCGGCTATGGCTACACCTTC.

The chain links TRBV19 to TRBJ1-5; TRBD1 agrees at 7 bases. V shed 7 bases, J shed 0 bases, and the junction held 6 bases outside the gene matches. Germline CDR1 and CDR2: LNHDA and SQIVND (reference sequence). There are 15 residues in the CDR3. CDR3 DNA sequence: TGTGCCAGTAAGGTGGCAGGGGGTAGCAATCAGCCCCAGCATTTT. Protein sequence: CASKVAGGSNQPQHF. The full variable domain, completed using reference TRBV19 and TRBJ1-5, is DGGITQSPKYLFRKEGQNVTLSCEQNLNHDAMYWYRQDPGQGLRLIYYSQIVNDFQKGDIAEGYSVSREKKESFPLTVTSAQKNPTAFYLCASKVAGGSNQPQHFGDGTRLSIL.

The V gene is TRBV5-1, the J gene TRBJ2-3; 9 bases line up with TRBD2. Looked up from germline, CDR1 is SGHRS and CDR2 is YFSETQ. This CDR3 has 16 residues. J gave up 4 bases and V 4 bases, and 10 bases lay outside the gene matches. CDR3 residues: CASSAGLAMSADTQYF. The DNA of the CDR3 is TGCGCCAGCAGCGCCGGACTAGCGATGAGTGCAGATACGCAGTATTTT.

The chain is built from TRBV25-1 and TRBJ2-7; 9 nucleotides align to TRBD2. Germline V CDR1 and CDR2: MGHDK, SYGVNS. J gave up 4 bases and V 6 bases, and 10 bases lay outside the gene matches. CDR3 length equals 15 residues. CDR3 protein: CASRRSSGILYEQYF. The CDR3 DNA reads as TGTGCCAGCAGGCGATCTAGCGGGATTTTGTACGAGCAGTACTTC.

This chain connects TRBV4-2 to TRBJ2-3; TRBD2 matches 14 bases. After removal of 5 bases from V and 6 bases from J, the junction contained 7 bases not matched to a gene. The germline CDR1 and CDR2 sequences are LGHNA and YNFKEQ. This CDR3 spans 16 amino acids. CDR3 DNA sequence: TGTGCCAGCAGCTCGGGACTAGCGGGGGCGGCCGATACGCAGTATTTT. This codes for CASSSGLAGAADTQYF.

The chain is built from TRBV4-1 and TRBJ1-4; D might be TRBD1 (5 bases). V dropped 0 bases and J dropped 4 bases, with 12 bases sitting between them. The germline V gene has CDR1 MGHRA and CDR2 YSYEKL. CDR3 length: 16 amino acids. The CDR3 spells CASSQESNRRNEKLFF. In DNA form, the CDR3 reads TGCGCCAGCAGCCAAGAATCAAACAGGCGTAATGAAAAACTGTTTTTT.